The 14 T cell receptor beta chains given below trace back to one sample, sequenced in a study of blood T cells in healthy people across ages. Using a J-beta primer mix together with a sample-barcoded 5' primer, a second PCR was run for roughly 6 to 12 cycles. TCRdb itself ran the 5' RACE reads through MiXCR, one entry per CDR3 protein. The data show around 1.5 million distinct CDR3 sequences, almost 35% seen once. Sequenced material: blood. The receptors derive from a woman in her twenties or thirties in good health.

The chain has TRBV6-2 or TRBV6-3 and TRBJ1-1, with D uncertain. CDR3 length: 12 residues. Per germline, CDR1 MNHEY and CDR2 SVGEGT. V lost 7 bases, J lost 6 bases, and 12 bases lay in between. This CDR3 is CASKDIYAEAFF. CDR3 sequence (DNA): TGTGCCAGCAAGGATATATACGCTGAAGCTTTCTTT.

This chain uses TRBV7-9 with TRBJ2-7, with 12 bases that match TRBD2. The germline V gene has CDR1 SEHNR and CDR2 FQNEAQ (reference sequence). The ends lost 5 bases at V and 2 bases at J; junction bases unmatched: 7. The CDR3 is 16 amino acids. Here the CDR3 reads CASSLGTSGPAYEQYF. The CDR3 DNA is TGTGCCAGCAGCCTTGGGACTAGCGGGCCAGCCTACGAGCAGTACTTC. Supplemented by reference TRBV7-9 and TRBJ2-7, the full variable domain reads DTGVSQNPRHKITKRGQNVTFRCDPISEHNRLYWYRQTLGQGPEFLTYFQNEAQLEKSRLLSDRFSAERPKGSFSTLEIQRTEQGDSAMYLCASSLGTSGPAYEQYFGPGTRLTVT.

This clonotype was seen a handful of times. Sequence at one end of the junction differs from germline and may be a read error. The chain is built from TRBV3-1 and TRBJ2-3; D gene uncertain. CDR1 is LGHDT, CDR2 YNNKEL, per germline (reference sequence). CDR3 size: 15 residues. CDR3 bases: TGTGCCGGCAGCCAACGTAGAACTAGCACAGATACGCAGTATTTT. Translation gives CAGSQRRTSTDTQYF.

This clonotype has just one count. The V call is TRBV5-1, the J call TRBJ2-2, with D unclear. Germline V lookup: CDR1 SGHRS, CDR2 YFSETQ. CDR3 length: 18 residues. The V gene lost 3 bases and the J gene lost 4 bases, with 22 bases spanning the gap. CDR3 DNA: TGCGCCAGCAGCTCTAATATTGGGCCCCAAAAGGGCACCGGGGAGCTGTTTTTT. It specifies CASSSNIGPQKGTGELFF.

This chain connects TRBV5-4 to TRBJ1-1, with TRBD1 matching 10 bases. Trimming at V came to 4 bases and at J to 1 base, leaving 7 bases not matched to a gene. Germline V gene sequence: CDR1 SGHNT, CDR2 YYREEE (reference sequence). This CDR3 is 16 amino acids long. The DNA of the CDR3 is TGTGCCAGCAGCACGGGACAGGGGACTTCGAACACTGAAGCTTTCTTT. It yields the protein CASSTGQGTSNTEAFF.

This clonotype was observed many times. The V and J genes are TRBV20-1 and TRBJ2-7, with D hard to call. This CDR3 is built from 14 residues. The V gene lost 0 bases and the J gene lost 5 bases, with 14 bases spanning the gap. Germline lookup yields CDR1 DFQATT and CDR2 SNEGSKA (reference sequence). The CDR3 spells CSARDPVGVNEQYF. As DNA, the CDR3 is TGCAGTGCTAGAGACCCAGTTGGGGTAAACGAGCAGTACTTC.

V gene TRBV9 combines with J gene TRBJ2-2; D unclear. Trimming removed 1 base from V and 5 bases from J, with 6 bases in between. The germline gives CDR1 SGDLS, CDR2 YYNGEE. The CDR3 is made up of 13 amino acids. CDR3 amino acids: CASSVQETGELFF. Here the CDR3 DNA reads TGTGCCAGCAGCGTACAAGAGACCGGGGAGCTGTTTTTT.

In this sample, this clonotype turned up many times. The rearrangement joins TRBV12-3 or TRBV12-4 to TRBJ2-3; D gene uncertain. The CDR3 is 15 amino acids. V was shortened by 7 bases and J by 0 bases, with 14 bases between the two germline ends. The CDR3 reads CASTASGGSTDTQYF. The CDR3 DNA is TGTGCCAGCACCGCGAGTGGTGGAAGCACAGATACGCAGTATTTT.

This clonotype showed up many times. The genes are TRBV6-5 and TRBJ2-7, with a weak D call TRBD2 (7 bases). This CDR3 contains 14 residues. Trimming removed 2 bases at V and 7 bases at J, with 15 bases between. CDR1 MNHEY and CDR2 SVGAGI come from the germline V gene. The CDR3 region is CASSYRGGTGEQYF. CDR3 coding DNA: TGTGCCAGCAGTTACAGGGGGGGTACGGGGGAGCAGTACTTC.

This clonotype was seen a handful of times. The CDR3 DNA sequence: TGTGCCAGCAGCCCCAGACCGATAGCACAAGAGACCCAGTACTTC. Protein: CASSPRPIAQETQYF. V is TRBV6-5 and J is TRBJ2-5; D unresolved. Germline loops: CDR1 MNHEY, CDR2 SVGAGI. Between the trimmed V and J ends, which lost 6 bases and 2 bases, there was a span of 16 bases. The CDR3 extends over 15 amino acids.

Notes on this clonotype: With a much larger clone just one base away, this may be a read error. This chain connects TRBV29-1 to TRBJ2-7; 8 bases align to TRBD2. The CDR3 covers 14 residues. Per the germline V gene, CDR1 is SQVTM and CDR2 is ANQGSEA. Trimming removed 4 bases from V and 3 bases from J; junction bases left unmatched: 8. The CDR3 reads CSVGEWGTSYEQYF. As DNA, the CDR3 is TGCAGCGTTGGAGAGTGGGGGACTAGCTACGAGCAGTACTTC.

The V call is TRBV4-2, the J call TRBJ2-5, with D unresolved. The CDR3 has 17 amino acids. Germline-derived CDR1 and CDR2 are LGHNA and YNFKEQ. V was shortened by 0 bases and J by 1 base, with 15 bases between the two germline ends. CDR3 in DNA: TGTGCCAGCAGCCAAGAGCACCTGGTGGGAAGCCAAGAGACCCAGTACTTC. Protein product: CASSQEHLVGSQETQYF.

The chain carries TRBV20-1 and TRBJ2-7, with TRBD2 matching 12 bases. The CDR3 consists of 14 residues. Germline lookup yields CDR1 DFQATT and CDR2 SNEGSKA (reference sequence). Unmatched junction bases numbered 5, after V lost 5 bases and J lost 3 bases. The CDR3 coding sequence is TGCAGTGCTGGGACTAGCGGGCTAGGCTACGAGCAGTACTTC. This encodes CSAGTSGLGYEQYF.

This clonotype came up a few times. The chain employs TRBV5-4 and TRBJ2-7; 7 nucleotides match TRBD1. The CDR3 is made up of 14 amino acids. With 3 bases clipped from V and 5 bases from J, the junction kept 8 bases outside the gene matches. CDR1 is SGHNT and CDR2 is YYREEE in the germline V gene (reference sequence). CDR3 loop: CASSWQTGRNEQYF. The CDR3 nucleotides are TGTGCCAGCAGCTGGCAGACAGGGAGAAACGAGCAGTACTTC.